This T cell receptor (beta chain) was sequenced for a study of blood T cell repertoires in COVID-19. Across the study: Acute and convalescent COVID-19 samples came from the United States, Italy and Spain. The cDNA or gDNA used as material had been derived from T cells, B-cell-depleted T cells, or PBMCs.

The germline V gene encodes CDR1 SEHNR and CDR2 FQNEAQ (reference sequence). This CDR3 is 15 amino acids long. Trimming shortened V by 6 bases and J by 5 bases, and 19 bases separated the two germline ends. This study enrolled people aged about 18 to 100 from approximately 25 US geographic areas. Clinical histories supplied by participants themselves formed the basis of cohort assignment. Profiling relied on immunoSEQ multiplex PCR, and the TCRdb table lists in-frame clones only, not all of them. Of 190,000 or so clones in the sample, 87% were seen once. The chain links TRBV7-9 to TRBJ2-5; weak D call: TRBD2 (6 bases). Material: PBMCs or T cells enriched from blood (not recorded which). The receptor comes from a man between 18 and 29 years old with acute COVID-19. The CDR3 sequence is CASSPLIADVETQYF. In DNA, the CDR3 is TGTGCCAGCAGTCCGTTGATAGCGGATGTGGAGACCCAGTACTTC.